This is a list of T cell receptor beta chains from one sample in a study of CD8 T cells in Susac syndrome. TCRdb independently ran MiXCR on the immunoSEQ multiplex PCR reads; one entry per CDR3 protein. The top ten clones hold approximately 0.24% of a sample with fewer than 150,000 distinct CDR3 sequences, 91% of them seen once. Sequencing input: CD8+ T cells from PBMCs. All receptors come from a human donor with multiple sclerosis. The CDR3 runs from the conserved cysteine through the conserved F or W. Fields, in order: clone size, D gene, CDR3 length, J gene, V gene, CDR3 DNA, CDR3 protein. A D gene is named only where the DNA matches it firmly. Size tells how often a clone was seen (once, few, many) or the class of an expanded clone, and some rows leave it out.

. . 15 TRBJ2-1 TRBV9 TGTGCCAGCAACGATTTGTCGTTGGCCCACAATGAGCAGTTCTTC CASNDLSLAHNEQFF
. TRBD2 16 TRBJ2-7 TRBV7-6 TGTGCCAGCAGCTACCTAGCGGGAGAGGAAGGCTACGAGCAGTACTTC CASSYLAGEEGYEQYF
. . 15 TRBJ2-7 TRBV6-6 TGTGCCAGCAGTTACTCGAATTTCGGGGAATACGAGCAGTACTTC CASSYSNFGEYEQYF
. . 18 TRBJ2-1 TRBV21-1 TGTGCCAGCAGCCCTACGGGGGGACTAGCGGGAGGGTACAATGAGCAGTTCTTC CASSPTGGLAGGYNEQFF
. TRBD1 15 TRBJ1-4 TRBV4-2 TGTGCCAGCAGATTAACCGGGACAGCTAATGAAAAACTGTTTTTT CASRLTGTANEKLFF
. . 12 TRBJ1-1 TRBV3-1 TGTGCCAGCAGCCAAGGGGGGGTCCAAGCTTTCTTT CASSQGGVQAFF
few TRBD2 15 TRBJ2-7 TRBV6-5 TGTGCCAGCAGTTACTCGGGCGGGAGTGCCTACGAGCAGTACTTC CASSYSGGSAYEQYF
. . 16 TRBJ2-2 TRBV5-1 TGCGCCAGCAGCACAGGGAGCTATCAGAGGGGCGGGGAGCTGTTTTTT CASSTGSYQRGGELFF
. TRBD1 14 TRBJ2-7 TRBV5-6 TGTGCCAGTAACACCGGGACAGGGGACTACGAGCAGTACTTC CASNTGTGDYEQYF
. . 15 TRBJ2-1 TRBV18 TGTGCCAGCTCACCCCTGGTGGCAGGGTACAATGAGCAGTTCTTC CASSPLVAGYNEQFF
once TRBD1 14 TRBJ1-4 TRBV27 TGTGCCAGTACCCAGGGGGCAGGGGGTGAAAAACTGTTTTTT CASTQGAGGEKLFF
. TRBD2 14 TRBJ2-2 TRBV6-2/TRBV6-3 TGTGCCAGCACCCTAGCGGGGGACACCGGGGAGCTGTTTTTT CASTLAGDTGELFF
. . 16 TRBJ2-6 TRBV29-1 TGCAGCCCGGGGCACCCGGTTCCCTCCGGGGCCAACGTCCTGACTTTC CSPGHPVPSGANVLTF
once TRBD2 14 TRBJ2-7 TRBV7-8 TGTGCCAGCAGCTTTTCGGGAGGAGACTACGAGCAGTACTTC CASSFSGGDYEQYF
. . 14 TRBJ1-3 TRBV12-3/TRBV12-4 TGTGCCAGCAGGTTGGGAGGGTCTGGAAACACCATATATTTT CASRLGGSGNTIYF
. TRBD1 14 TRBJ1-2 TRBV12-3/TRBV12-4 TGTGCCAGCAGTTTCGGACAGGGGGTCTATGGCTACACCTTC CASSFGQGVYGYTF
. . 11 TRBJ2-2 TRBV12-3/TRBV12-4 TGTGCCAGCAGTCCCTGGGGGGAGCTGTTTTTT CASSPWGELFF
. . 14 TRBJ2-7 TRBV5-6 TGTGCCAGCAGCTTATTTCTACTACCCTACGAGCAGTACTTC CASSLFLLPYEQYF
. . 12 TRBJ2-7 TRBV4-2 TGTGCCAGCAGCCGAGGGGTTTTCGAGCAGTACTTC CASSRGVFEQYF
. . 16 TRBJ2-1 TRBV5-4 TGTGCCAGCAGCTTGGACGGGAAAGGCCCTTACAATGAGCAGTTCTTC CASSLDGKGPYNEQFF
. . 14 TRBJ1-5 TRBV27 TGTGCCAGCAGGAGCCAGGGCGGCAATCAGCCCCAGCATTTT CASRSQGGNQPQHF
once TRBD2 17 TRBJ2-5 TRBV5-6 TGTGCCAGCAGCGGTAGGGAGAGCGGGAGATGGGGAGAGACCCAGTACTTC CASSGRESGRWGETQYF
. . 16 TRBJ1-2 TRBV27 TGTGCCAGCAGGGGGGCAGGGGATTTAGCTAACTATGGCTACACCTTC CASRGAGDLANYGYTF
few . 14 TRBJ1-1 TRBV27 TGTGCCAGCAGTTTAGGACAAACCAACACTGAAGCTTTCTTT CASSLGQTNTEAFF
. . 15 TRBJ2-3 TRBV12-3/TRBV12-4 TGTGCCAGCAGTTTTGGACGGGAGTTCTCAGATACGCAGTATTTT CASSFGREFSDTQYF
. . 10 TRBJ1-6 TRBV29-1 TGCAGTGCGGCGAGATCACCCCTCCACTTT CSAARSPLHF
. . 14 TRBJ2-7 TRBV7-9 TGTGCCAGCAGCTTACCCGGGAGTACATACGAGCAGTACTTC CASSLPGSTYEQYF
. . 14 TRBJ2-7 TRBV4-1 TGCGCCAGCAGCTCCCGGACTGGAGCCTACGAGCAGTACTTC CASSSRTGAYEQYF
. . 13 TRBJ2-1 TRBV7-9 TGTGCCAGCAGCTCCCAGCAGGACCATGAGCAGTTCTTC CASSSQQDHEQFF
. . 13 TRBJ1-2 TRBV6-5 TGTGCCAGCAGTGGAGGACAGACCTATGGCTACACCTTC CASSGGQTYGYTF
few TRBD2 18 TRBJ2-1 TRBV24-1 TGTGCCACCAGTGATACAACTAGCGGCTTAGGCCCGGGGGGCGAGCAGTTCTTC CATSDTTSGLGPGGEQFF
. . 14 TRBJ1-5 TRBV21-1 TGTGCCAGCAGCAAGTACAGGGAGGATCAGCCCCAGCATTTT CASSKYREDQPQHF
. TRBD1 14 TRBJ1-5 TRBV10-3 TGTGCCATCAGCTGGGACAGGGAGACTCAGCCCCAGCATTTT CAISWDRETQPQHF
. . 13 TRBJ2-7 TRBV20-1 TGCAGTGCTAGGGGCCCGGACTCCTACGAGCAGTACTTC CSARGPDSYEQYF
once TRBD1 13 TRBJ1-5 TRBV19 TGTGCCAGTAGTATAGAACAGGGGAGGCCCCAGCATTTT CASSIEQGRPQHF
. . 14 TRBJ2-7 TRBV5-6 TGTGCCAGCAGCTTATGGCGGAACGTCTACGAGCAGTACTTC CASSLWRNVYEQYF
. . 13 TRBJ1-2 TRBV30 TGTGCCTGGAGTGTAGGTGATGCCTATGGCTACACCTTC CAWSVGDAYGYTF
. . 12 TRBJ2-7 TRBV5-6 TGTGCCAGCAGCTGGTGGAGCTACGAGCAGTACTTC CASSWWSYEQYF
. . 18 TRBJ2-7 TRBV5-1 TGCGCCAGCAGCTTGGCGGGGGGAAAAACAGGGGGCTCCTACGAGCAGTACTTC CASSLAGGKTGGSYEQYF
. TRBD1 16 TRBJ2-7 TRBV7-9 TGTGCCAGCAGCTTTCCCATCCTGACAGGGTTCTACGAGCAGTACTTC CASSFPILTGFYEQYF
. TRBD2 16 TRBJ2-3 TRBV24-1 TGTGCCACCAGTGATTCAAGGACTAGCGTCACAGATACGCAGTATTTT CATSDSRTSVTDTQYF
. TRBD2 20 TRBJ2-2 TRBV4-1 TGCGCCAGCAGCCTCCCCCCGTCGCGGGCGGGAGGGGCAAACACCGGGGAGCTGTTTTTT CASSLPPSRAGGANTGELFF
. . 15 TRBJ1-2 TRBV12-5 TGTGCTAGTGGTTTGGCCTATCAGGAGAACTATGGCTACACCTTC CASGLAYQENYGYTF
. . 12 TRBJ1-5 TRBV28 TGTGCCAGCAGTTTCATCAATCAGCCCCAGCATTTT CASSFINQPQHF
. . 14 TRBJ2-5 TRBV7-9 TGTGCCAGCAGTGCCAGGGGAGGGAGAGAGACCCAGTACTTC CASSARGGRETQYF
. . 15 TRBJ2-1 TRBV7-9 TGTGCCAGCAGCTTGCAGCTACCGTCCTACACTGAGCAGTTCTTC CASSLQLPSYTEQFF
once . 12 TRBJ2-7 TRBV15 TGTGCCACCAGAAGGACGGGGAGCGAGCAGTACTTC CATRRTGSEQYF
. TRBD2 14 TRBJ2-7 TRBV27 TGTGCCAGCAGTTCGGCTAGCGGGATTTACGAGCAGTACTTC CASSSASGIYEQYF
. . 15 TRBJ2-3 TRBV16 TGTGCCAGCAGCCCCTCCGGGACACCCACAGATACGCAGTATTTT CASSPSGTPTDTQYF
. . 13 TRBJ2-7 TRBV6-1 TGTGCCATCAGGGACGACGGGTACCGGGAGCAGTACTTC CAIRDDGYREQYF
. . 9 TRBJ1-2 TRBV21-1 TGTGCCATCGTAAATGGCTACACCTTC CAIVNGYTF
few . 15 TRBJ2-2 TRBV6-1 TGTGCCAGCCGAGTGGAGGTGGCGAACACCGGGGAGCTGTTTTTT CASRVEVANTGELFF
few . 13 TRBJ2-7 TRBV4-1 TGCGCCAGCAGCCAGGGCTCAGGGTACGAGCAGTACTTC CASSQGSGYEQYF
. TRBD2 17 TRBJ2-4 TRBV20-1 TGCAGTGCTAGTGGTAGCGGGATCTCTTTAGCCAAAAACATTCAGTACTTC CSASGSGISLAKNIQYF
once . 15 TRBJ2-5 TRBV30 TGTGCCTGGAGTACCCATTTGGACAGTTGGGAGACCCAGTACTTC CAWSTHLDSWETQYF
. . 16 TRBJ2-5 TRBV3-1 TGTGCCAGCAGCCAAGATAGTGGCAGGGAACAAGAGACCCAGTACTTC CASSQDSGREQETQYF
. . 16 TRBJ2-2 TRBV30 TGTGCCTGGTCGCCCCCCCGGGCCGAGTCTACCGGGGAGCTGTTTTTT CAWSPPRAESTGELFF
. . 13 TRBJ2-7 TRBV3-1 TGTGCCAGCAGCCAAAGCGTCCGGGACGAGCAGTACTTC CASSQSVRDEQYF
. TRBD2 14 TRBJ2-1 TRBV6-5 TGTGCCAGCATCGGGACTAGCGGAAACAATGAGCAGTTCTTC CASIGTSGNNEQFF